This T cell receptor (beta chain) was retrieved from a study of metastatic and nonmetastatic thyroid tumors. The overall study: Malignant thyroid and benign thyroid patients provided blood and tumor or nodule tissue whose repertoires were compared. Regarding the study as a whole: Reported TCR beta diversity, measured in blood and tumor, was significantly higher for malignant thyroid tumors than for benign nodules.

Authors' analysis steps: It was from CDR3 differences across clinicopathological groups that a distant-metastasis classifier for papillary thyroid cancer was built. With MiXCR, TCRdb called clones anew from the PCR reads. These V and J calls originate from TCRdb's pipeline instead of the authors' own analysis. This table holds around 30,000 clones, under 25% found once. This CDR3 comprises 14 residues. CDR1 and CDR2 from the germline V gene are SGHRS and YFSETQ. The germline V and J ends were trimmed by 2 bases and 3 bases, with 12 bases remaining between them. Nobody among the patients had been given any treatment before thyroid surgery. Of note for this clone: Antigen: not known.

This sequence joins TRBV5-1 and TRBJ2-7; D remains unclear. Sequenced input: tumor tissue. The sequence derives from a male donor with papillary thyroid cancer or a benign thyroid nodule (not recorded which). Some clones in this sample may be carry-over from other donors' samples. In DNA, the CDR3 is TGCGCCAGCAGCTTCGAACACCAAAGCTACGAGCAGTACTTC. Protein: CASSFEHQSYEQYF. Based on the CDR3 plus reference TRBV5-1 and TRBJ2-7, the full variable domain is KAGVTQTPRYLIKTRGQQVTLSCSPISGHRSVSWYQQTPGQGLQFLFEYFSETQRNKGNFPGRFSGRQFSNSRSEMNVSTLELGDSALYLCASSFEHQSYEQYFGPGTRLTVT.